These T cell receptor beta chains were read from a single sample in a study of regulatory T cells in long-lasting Graves disease. MiXCR, run by TCRdb on the multiplex PCR reads, gives a single entry per CDR3 protein. The data hold a few hundred thousand distinct CDR3 sequences, with 15% to 20% observed a single time. The sample also formed part of further work on T cells in Graves' hyperthyroidism and ophthalmopathy.

The specimen comprised peripheral blood mononuclear cells (PBMCs), sampled at new diagnosis, from a patient treated with antithyroid drugs. The receptors here all came from a woman aged 18-29 years with Graves disease. CDR3s include the opening cysteine and the closing phenylalanine or tryptophan. D genes are given only for firm matches. Clone size, where shown, is once, few, many, or a class for clones that have expanded.

CDR3 DNA,CDR3 protein,D gene,clone size,J gene,V gene
TGTGCCAGCAGGACGGGGCCCTCCTACGAGCAGTACTTC,CASRTGPSYEQYF,.,many,TRBJ2-7,TRBV27
TGTGCCAGCAGCGAATTAATAGGGGTGTCCGAGCAGTACTTC,CASSELIGVSEQYF,.,many,TRBJ2-7,TRBV7-8
TGTGCCAGCAGACGAACCGGACAGCTAGGCACTGAAGCTTTCTTT,CASRRTGQLGTEAFF,.,many,TRBJ1-1,TRBV5-8
TGCGCCAGCAGCGCAGGGGACTATGGCTACACCTTC,CASSAGDYGYTF,.,many,TRBJ1-2,TRBV5-1
TGTGCCAGCTCACCCCTTCCAGCACAGGCCAATAATTCACCCCTCCACTTT,CASSPLPAQANNSPLHF,.,many,TRBJ1-6,TRBV18
TGTGCCAGCTCACCGGGGACAGGTGCGGAAAAACTGTTTTTT,CASSPGTGAEKLFF,TRBD1,once,TRBJ1-4,TRBV18
TGTGCCAGCAGCCAGGCCCGCCAGGGAGGTGAGCAGTTCTTC,CASSQARQGGEQFF,.,few,TRBJ2-1,TRBV4-2
TGTGCCAGCAGCTTACGAGAGGTGAACACTGAAGCTTTCTTT,CASSLREVNTEAFF,.,.,TRBJ1-1,TRBV7-9
TGTGCCACCAGTGATCGCGGGGTAGGAGAGACCCAGTACTTC,CATSDRGVGETQYF,.,.,TRBJ2-5,TRBV24-1
TGCGCCAGCAGGCACGGACAGGGTGCCCCCTCTGAGACGGCTTTCTTT,CASRHGQGAPSETAFF,TRBD1,.,TRBJ1-1,TRBV5-1
TGTGCCAGCAGTTCTAGCGGGGGGGCCGGGACCTACAATGAGCAGTTCTTC,CASSSSGGAGTYNEQFF,TRBD2,few,TRBJ2-1,TRBV27
TGCAGCGTTGAAGGGGGGGTAGGAAGCTATGGCTACACCTTC,CSVEGGVGSYGYTF,.,.,TRBJ1-2,TRBV29-1
TGCGCCAGCAGCCCCGAGCCTATACGGGCTAACTATGGCTACACCTTC,CASSPEPIRANYGYTF,.,.,TRBJ1-2,TRBV5-1
TGTGCCAGCAGTGACCCCGGGACCTCGAGGAATGAGCAGTTCTTC,CASSDPGTSRNEQFF,.,many,TRBJ2-1,TRBV28
TGTGCCAGCAGTTTAACCGAGGGTGGCCTTTGGGCCGGGGAGCTGTTTTTT,CASSLTEGGLWAGELFF,.,.,TRBJ2-2,TRBV28
TGCAGTGCCTCAACCCGGACAGGGACCTTTCGGTTCTTC,CSASTRTGTFRFF,TRBD1,many,TRBJ2-1,TRBV20-1
TGTGCCAGCAGTCTATACAGGGGCAACTATGGCTACACCTTC,CASSLYRGNYGYTF,TRBD1,many,TRBJ1-2,TRBV28
TGTGCCATCAGCTTCTCATTTGGTAGCGGGAGGCCGAACCAAGAGACCCAGTACTTC,CAISFSFGSGRPNQETQYF,TRBD2,.,TRBJ2-5,TRBV10-3
TGTGCCAGCAGCCGGGTACAGGGCGGCTATAATGAGCAGTTCTTC,CASSRVQGGYNEQFF,.,.,TRBJ2-1,TRBV5-5
TGTGCCAGCAGTTACTCCGCGGGGCCCACCGGGGAGCTGTTTTTT,CASSYSAGPTGELFF,.,many,TRBJ2-2,TRBV6-2/TRBV6-3
TGTGCCAGCAGCTTGGCGCCCGCGGGAGGGCGGTACGAGCAGTACTTC,CASSLAPAGGRYEQYF,TRBD2,many,TRBJ2-7,TRBV5-1
TGTGCCAGCAGCCCAGAGGGTTTAGGATATGGAAACACCATATATTTT,CASSPEGLGYGNTIYF,.,.,TRBJ1-3,TRBV7-6
TGCGCCAGCAGCTTGGAGGGCCGGGCAGATGAAGCTTTCTTT,CASSLEGRADEAFF,.,many,TRBJ1-1,TRBV5-1
TGTGCCAGCAGCCCTGTGGGGGCTTCAGAGACCCAGTACTTC,CASSPVGASETQYF,.,.,TRBJ2-5,TRBV5-6
TGTGCCAGCAGATATCAGGGTTTAGGGGGTGAGCAGTTCTTC,CASRYQGLGGEQFF,.,.,TRBJ2-1,TRBV28
TGTGCCATCAGTGGGGTCGCGGACAGGGGAAACTATGGCTACACCTTC,CAISGVADRGNYGYTF,TRBD1,many,TRBJ1-2,TRBV10-3
TGTGCCAGCAGCCCGACAAGAGGGGTAGGCAGCTCCTACGAGCAGTACTTC,CASSPTRGVGSSYEQYF,.,many,TRBJ2-7,TRBV5-8
TGTGCCAGCAGTGAAGGTCGGCAGCGCACAGATACGCAGTATTTT,CASSEGRQRTDTQYF,.,many,TRBJ2-3,TRBV2
TGTGCCAGCAGCTACTTAGAATATCGCGTGGAGCAGTTCTTC,CASSYLEYRVEQFF,.,many,TRBJ2-1,TRBV11-2
TGCGCCAGCAGCCTCACGACAGAGATTAATGAAAAACTGTTTTTT,CASSLTTEINEKLFF,.,few,TRBJ1-4,TRBV4-1
TGCAGTGCTAGTATCGACTCCATTTTCCACGAGCAGTACTTC,CSASIDSIFHEQYF,.,many,TRBJ2-7,TRBV20-1
TGTGCCAGCAGCACCCGAGGGGCTAGCACAGATACGCAGTATTTT,CASSTRGASTDTQYF,.,many,TRBJ2-3,TRBV11-2